This T cell receptor (beta chain) was profiled in a study of PD-1 blockade in classical Hodgkin lymphoma. Looking at the study overall: A 3 mg/kg intravenous dose of nivolumab was received by patients every 2 weeks.

The time point was: cycle 4 day 1 (C4D1), after five to seven weeks of nivolumab. No patient escaped relapse after autologous stem cell transplantation, and brentuximab vedotin exposure varied. Study-wide findings and caveats: Prior to therapy, complete responders displayed diversity much like that of newly diagnosed patients. Baseline TCR diversity was reportedly lower in newly diagnosed patients than in healthy donors. It was reported as lower still in relapsed/refractory patients. The CD4+ diversity rise by C4D1 was clearest in complete responders.

Comment on this clone: Its antigen is undetermined.

Method: immunoSEQ multiplex PCR; TCRdb's copy keeps in-frame clones and lacks some. The sample shows 25,000 to 30,000 clones, around 77% of them seen only once. This sequence was found in a human donor with classical Hodgkin lymphoma. The specimen was peripheral blood mononuclear cells (PBMCs), collected before the fourth cycle of nivolumab.

Written as DNA, the CDR3 is TGTGCCAGTAGTGGGGGACTGACGCCTGGGGCCAACGTCCTGACTTTC. Protein product: CASSGGLTPGANVLTF. The chain combines TRBV19 with TRBJ2-6, with D possibly TRBD2 on 6 matching bases. Germline CDR1 reads LNHDA; CDR2 reads SQIVND (reference sequence). The CDR3 is 16 amino acids. The ends were cut back, 5 bases at V and 2 bases at J, with 13 bases in the middle. Full variable domain (rest looked up from reference TRBV19 and TRBJ2-6): DGGITQSPKYLFRKEGQNVTLSCEQNLNHDAMYWYRQDPGQGLRLIYYSQIVNDFQKGDIAEGYSVSREKKESFPLTVTSAQKNPTAFYLCASSGGLTPGANVLTFGAGSRLTVL.